This T cell receptor (beta chain) was obtained from a study of blood T cells in healthy people across ages. Whole-study findings and limits: With unsorted PBMCs, a conclusive comparison of naive versus antigen-experienced cells was not possible. TCR beta diversity, measured per million T cells, fell in a roughly linear way with age.

This CDR3 comprises 12 residues. V was cut by 3 bases and J by 5 bases, with 7 bases left in between. The study drew donors from healthy Caucasian individuals in Russia aged about 6 to 95. The draw of peripheral blood yielded approximately 10 milliliters from each donor. This clonotype showed up many times. What it recognizes is unknown. A second PCR of about 7 to 12 cycles used a sample-barcoded 5' primer and a J-beta primer mix. TCRdb re-called the 5' RACE reads with MiXCR, one entry per CDR3 protein. There are approximately 730,000 distinct CDR3 sequences in the sample; more than 40% occur only once, and 20% to 25% lies in the top ten.

The V call is TRBV12-3 or TRBV12-4, the J call TRBJ2-5; D is unclear. The receptor was derived from an older woman in good health. Sequenced input: blood. The CDR3 spells CASSFGEETQYF. As DNA, the CDR3 is TGTGCCAGCAGTTTCGGTGAGGAGACCCAGTACTTC.